This T cell receptor (beta chain) was identified in a study of CD8+ T cells in alopecia areata. Germline V CDR1 and CDR2: LNHNV, YYDKDF (reference sequence). The CDR3 is 15 amino acids. The V end was cut by 3 bases, the J end by 7 bases, with 18 bases between. Investigators isolated RNA and reverse transcribed it into cDNA to act as the sequencing template. The repertoire was sequenced with immunoSEQ multiplex PCR; TCRdb's copy has only in-frame clones and lacks some. The data show some 110,000 clones, 50% to 75% seen once. Sample treatment: oral pan-JAK inhibitor, 5-10 mg twice daily. This receptor was identified in a human donor with alopecia areata. The chain recombines TRBV15 with TRBJ2-5; no reliable D call. Sequencing was performed on CD8+ T cells sorted from blood, taken at week 4, from a patient treated with tofacitinib. The CDR3 DNA sequence: TGTGCCACCAGCAGTGTTCGAGGCGGTGTGGGGACCCAGTACTTC. Translated, it gives CATSSVRGGVGTQYF. Drawing the rest from reference TRBV15 and TRBJ2-5, the complete variable domain is DAMVIQNPRYQVTQFGKPVTLSCSQTLNHNVMYWYQQKSSQAPKLLFHYYDKDFNNEADTPDNFQSRRPNTSFCFLDIRSPGLGDTAMYLCATSSVRGGVGTQYFGPGTRLLVL.